Listed below are T cell receptor beta chains from one sample, sequenced in a study of technical replicates of blood from a few donors. Measured with immunoSEQ multiplex PCR; TCRdb has only the in-frame clones, and not every one. This sample has around 76,000 clones, with roughly nine tenths found just once. The sequenced material came from T cells isolated from PBMCs. Receptors were obtained from a human donor in good health. Both conserved end residues are part of each CDR3. The D gene is left open where the match is weak. The size field is filled for only some rows; it gives once, few, many or a size class.

V	size	D	J	CDR3	DNA
TRBV10-3	.	.	TRBJ2-5	CAISEPTVGQETQYF	TGTGCCATCAGTGAGCCCACAGTGGGTCAAGAGACCCAGTACTTC
TRBV21-1	few	.	TRBJ1-1	CASDDRATQEQNTEAFF	TGTGCCAGTGACGACAGGGCAACACAGGAGCAGAACACTGAAGCTTTCTTT
TRBV5-1	.	TRBD2	TRBJ2-7	CASSPTSASGEQYF	TGCGCCAGCAGCCCGACTAGCGCATCGGGGGAGCAGTACTTC
TRBV2	.	.	TRBJ2-1	CASFSAGGEQFF	TGTGCCAGCTTTTCCGCCGGGGGTGAGCAGTTCTTC
TRBV7-8	.	TRBD2	TRBJ2-1	CASSLFGLAAEYNEQFF	TGTGCCAGCAGCCTTTTCGGCCTAGCGGCGGAGTACAATGAGCAGTTCTTC
TRBV4-1	few	TRBD1	TRBJ1-1	CASSQEEQGTEAFF	TGCGCCAGCAGCCAAGAGGAACAGGGGACAGAAGCTTTCTTT
TRBV4-1	.	TRBD1	TRBJ1-3	CASSRPGQGAAGNTIYF	TGCGCCAGCAGCCGGCCCGGACAGGGGGCTGCGGGAAACACCATATATTTT
TRBV7-9	.	.	TRBJ2-7	CASSLVGRSYEQYF	TGTGCCAGCAGCTTAGTCGGCAGGTCCTACGAGCAGTACTTC
TRBV28	few	TRBD1	TRBJ1-1	CASSLTRGLNTEAFF	TGTGCCAGCAGTTTGACGAGGGGGCTGAACACTGAAGCTTTCTTT
TRBV19	once	TRBD1	TRBJ1-2	CASTDLVRDRGHGYTF	TGTGCCAGTACCGATCTGGTCCGGGACAGGGGTCATGGCTACACCTTC
TRBV5-1	.	TRBD2	TRBJ2-1	CASSPAAGVSNEQFF	TGCGCCAGCAGCCCAGCAGCGGGAGTTAGTAATGAGCAGTTCTTC
TRBV4-1	.	.	TRBJ2-7	CASSDVRGAIYEQYF	TGCGCCAGCAGCGACGTAAGGGGTGCGATCTACGAGCAGTACTTC
TRBV25-1	.	.	TRBJ1-3	CASSAGQGNTIYF	TGTGCCAGCAGTGCGGGACAAGGAAACACCATATATTTT
TRBV7-9	.	.	TRBJ1-2	CASSLLDQGSYGYTF	TGTGCCAGCAGCTTATTAGACCAGGGCAGCTATGGCTACACCTTC
TRBV7-8	.	.	TRBJ1-1	CASRKSRLNTEAFF	TGTGCCAGCAGAAAGAGCAGGCTGAACACTGAAGCTTTCTTT
TRBV13	.	TRBD1	TRBJ1-5	CASSLVGTVNNQPQHF	TGTGCCAGCAGCTTAGTCGGGACAGTAAACAATCAGCCCCAGCATTTT
TRBV10-3	.	TRBD1	TRBJ2-1	CAISEGQGYAYNEQFF	TGTGCCATCAGTGAGGGACAGGGTTACGCCTACAATGAGCAGTTCTTC
TRBV2	.	TRBD1	TRBJ1-1	CASRQGNTEAFF	TGTGCCAGCCGACAGGGGAACACTGAAGCTTTCTTT
TRBV25-1	.	TRBD2	TRBJ2-3	CASSVLVSSGRASDTQYF	TGTGCCAGCAGTGTACTCGTATCTAGCGGGAGGGCCTCGGATACGCAGTATTTT
TRBV4-1	.	.	TRBJ2-7	CASSQEGGGEQYF	TGCGCCAGCAGCCAAGAAGGGGGGGGAGAGCAGTACTTC
TRBV6-5	.	TRBD1	TRBJ1-3	CASRNRGSGNTIYF	TGTGCCAGCAGGAACAGGGGCTCTGGAAACACCATATATTTT
TRBV11-2	.	.	TRBJ2-7	CASSLERAEQYF	TGTGCCAGCAGCTTAGAGCGGGCCGAGCAGTACTTC
TRBV29-1	.	.	TRBJ2-7	CSVHETDYEQYF	TGCAGCGTTCACGAGACAGATTACGAGCAGTACTTC
TRBV14	.	.	TRBJ2-7	CASSQGGGRVYEQYF	TGTGCCAGCAGCCAAGGTGGAGGGAGAGTCTACGAGCAGTACTTC
TRBV5-1	.	TRBD2	TRBJ2-5	CASSQLAGVNQETQYF	TGCGCCAGCAGTCAACTAGCGGGAGTCAACCAAGAGACCCAGTACTTC
TRBV6-6	.	TRBD1	TRBJ2-5	CASSQGTGFQETQYF	TGTGCCAGCAGCCAGGGGACAGGTTTCCAAGAGACCCAGTACTTC
TRBV28	.	.	TRBJ1-1	CATSRDMNTEAFF	TGTGCCACCTCCCGGGATATGAACACTGAAGCTTTCTTT
TRBV4-1	once	.	TRBJ2-1	CASSGRDTSNEQFF	TGCGCCAGCAGCGGAAGGGACACCTCCAATGAGCAGTTCTTC
TRBV18	.	.	TRBJ1-4	CASSPGASEKLFF	TGTGCCAGCTCACCAGGGGCAAGTGAAAAACTGTTTTTT
TRBV2	.	.	TRBJ2-5	CASSRQSGYQETQYF	TGTGCCAGCAGTCGACAGTCAGGTTACCAAGAGACCCAGTACTTC
TRBV27	.	.	TRBJ2-7	CASRLTGGFTYEQYF	TGTGCCAGCAGACTCACCGGCGGGTTTACCTACGAGCAGTACTTC
TRBV19	.	.	TRBJ2-5	CASRLGQGGETQYF	TGTGCCAGCCGATTAGGACAGGGAGGGGAGACCCAGTACTTC
TRBV28	.	TRBD1	TRBJ2-7	CASSLPGGEQYF	TGTGCCAGCAGCCTCCCAGGGGGCGAGCAGTACTTC
TRBV10-2	.	TRBD1	TRBJ1-5	CASSESGGNQPQHF	TGCGCCAGCAGTGAGTCAGGGGGCAACCAGCCCCAGCATTTT
TRBV6-5	.	.	TRBJ1-1	CASSRKQVMNTEAFF	TGTGCCAGCAGTCGAAAACAGGTAATGAACACTGAAGCTTTCTTT
TRBV30	.	.	TRBJ1-5	CAWATTHQPQHF	TGTGCCTGGGCTACGACACATCAGCCCCAGCATTTT
TRBV19	.	.	TRBJ2-7	CASSIRGLTYEQYF	TGTGCCAGTAGTATCCGGGGACTTACCTACGAGCAGTACTTC
TRBV4-1	.	TRBD2	TRBJ2-7	CASSRGLAVLTRSYEQYF	TGCGCCAGCAGCCGGGGACTAGCGGTTTTAACTCGCTCCTACGAGCAGTACTTC
TRBV5-1	.	.	TRBJ2-7	CASSSRQGTTYEQYF	TGCGCCAGCAGCTCGCGCCAGGGGACGACCTACGAGCAGTACTTC
TRBV18	.	.	TRBJ2-2	CASSPRDFSTGELFF	TGTGCCAGCTCACCCCGGGACTTTAGCACCGGGGAGCTGTTTTTT
TRBV5-4	few	.	TRBJ1-6	CASSSFATGWGSPLHF	TGTGCCAGCAGCTCCTTTGCCACAGGCTGGGGTTCACCCCTCCACTTT
TRBV9	.	TRBD2	TRBJ2-3	CASSDRLASLTDTQYF	TGTGCCAGCAGCGACCGACTAGCGAGCCTCACAGATACGCAGTATTTT
TRBV19	.	.	TRBJ1-1	CASLPDREFAEAFF	TGTGCCAGTCTCCCAGACAGAGAATTTGCTGAAGCTTTCTTT
TRBV7-9	.	TRBD1	TRBJ1-3	CASSPRDRRAGNTIYF	TGTGCCAGCAGCCCGCGGGACAGGAGAGCTGGAAACACCATATATTTT
TRBV10-1	.	TRBD2	TRBJ2-7	CASSDWTSGNSYEQYF	TGCGCCAGCAGTGATTGGACTAGCGGGAACTCCTACGAGCAGTACTTC
TRBV7-4	.	TRBD2	TRBJ2-7	CASSLGCSGSAYEQYF	TGTGCCAGCAGCTTAGGTTGTAGCGGGAGTGCCTACGAGCAGTACTTC
TRBV28	.	.	TRBJ2-5	CASSQAETQYF	TGTGCCAGCAGTCAAGCGGAGACCCAGTACTTC
TRBV6-5	.	TRBD1	TRBJ2-7	CASSHRGQGASEQYF	TGTGCCAGCAGTCACCGGGGACAGGGGGCGAGTGAGCAGTACTTC
TRBV28	.	TRBD1	TRBJ2-5	CASSSTPHRGQYF	TGTGCCAGCAGTTCCACACCCCACAGGGGCCAGTACTTC
TRBV9	.	.	TRBJ2-1	CASSPGQYNEQFF	TGTGCCAGCAGCCCTGGACAATACAATGAGCAGTTCTTC
TRBV5-4	.	.	TRBJ1-1	CASSWRGGDTEAFF	TGTGCCAGCAGCTGGAGGGGTGGGGACACTGAAGCTTTCTTT
TRBV6-4	.	.	TRBJ1-2	CASSPGPANYGYTF	TGTGCCAGCAGTCCGGGTCCAGCTAACTATGGCTACACCTTC
TRBV29-1	once	TRBD2	TRBJ2-4	CSVAGLAGGRAKNIQYF	TGCAGCGTCGCGGGACTAGCGGGGGGGCGGGCCAAAAACATTCAGTACTTC